This T cell receptor (beta chain) was identified in a study of T cell responses to AZD1222 COVID-19 vaccine (dated by TCRdb to the early 2020s). Background for the entire study: A total of 230 or so trial participants underwent TCR sequencing, of whom 200 to 220 received two doses of AZD1222 and some 26 received two doses of the MenACWY control vaccine. Enrollment into the trials was organized by age into subgroups of 18-55, 56-69 and 70-plus years, and those subgroups contained roughly 140, 27 and 60 TCR-sequenced participants, respectively.

The CDR3 regions of human TCRbeta chains were analyzed by immunosequencing. Per the authors' processing: TCRs in the repertoires were matched against a reference library of SARS-CoV-2-specific TCRs that had been generated with the MIRA antigen-specificity platform. Breadth was defined as the fraction of unique TCRs that were SARS-CoV-2-associated, and depth was defined as the fraction of total T cells that were SARS-CoV-2-associated. Using the MIRA data, each spike-specific TCR was mapped to the spike region that the TCR reacts to and placed in a CD4 or CD8 class. Log10-transformed breadth and depth values were compared by one-way ANOVA with Sidak's multiple comparisons tests. As stored in TCRdb, this immuneACCESS dataset retains in-frame rearrangements with V and J assigned. A fraction of the clones does not appear; measured against another copy, unresolved V genes explain less than half of the discrepancy, and the remainder lacks a known reason. That table furnishes V, J and clone size, whereas the DNA furnished D and trimming. The sample table records about 42,000 clones; over 70% of these occur just once. 18% of the sample comes from the top ten.

To note about this clone: What this receptor recognizes is not known. No much larger clonotype is one base removed from it; base qualities were not supplied.

What the authors observed across the whole study: Reportedly, almost half of the unique spike-specific TCRs recognized epitopes lying outside the regions that are mutated in the B.1.351 and B.1.1.7 variants. The vaccine-associated CD4 TCRs covered the entire spike protein, and the dominant responses fell in regions 160-218 and 743-854. Because no day 14 peak-response samples were available, the repertoires could be characterized only after the peak T cell response. In the small 56-69-year group, the increase in depth fell short of significance, most likely because of low power. After two AZD1222 doses, spike-specific TCR breadth and depth were significantly higher than at day 0 and than in MenACWY recipients. Conclusions about previously exposed vaccinees are limited because only six or seven AZD1222 recipients were SARS-CoV-2 seropositive at baseline. Most participants were white British and females outnumbered males, and the authors suggested that clonal diversity may have been underestimated.

Per the publication, the time point label means: about 28 days (+/-7) after the second vaccine dose. AZD1222 recipients given second doses at about 4 weeks or at about 12 weeks were pooled, since spike-specific TCR depth and breadth were not found to differ between the two schedules. Vaccinee samples came from UK trials COV001 and COV002, including a single-blind randomized controlled phase 2/3 trial of AZD1222 (ChAdOx1 nCoV-19) in healthy adults. Trial participant PBMC samples were collected at day 0 and day 28 after the second dose for TCRbeta chain sequencing. This specimen was peripheral blood, taken 28 days after the second AZD1222 dose. The clonotype originates from an adult who received the AZD1222 COVID-19 vaccine.

The DNA is TGCGCCAGCAGCTTAGGACAGTCCAGCTCCTATAATTCACCCCTCCACTTT. Its translation reads: CASSLGQSSSYNSPLHF. This sequence uses TRBV5-1 and TRBJ1-6; tentative D gene TRBD1, with 6 bases matching. The CDR3 spans 17 residues, from the cysteine through the phenylalanine. The kept DNA is CDR3 alone, 51 bases in frame from the first base. The germline V gene sets CDR1 to SGHRS and CDR2 to YFSETQ. Deletion took 2 bases off V and 0 bases off J, with a span of 12 bases between the germline ends.